These 2 T cell receptor beta chains were all obtained from the same sample, sequenced in a study of cytomegalovirus exposure and HLA in healthy donors. The PCR ran on 60 Vbeta and 13 Jbeta primers. TCRdb keeps only in-frame clones here, not all; method: immunoSEQ multiplex PCR. This sample has roughly 120,000 clones, with approximately 80% found just once. The sequenced sample was PBMCs. The receptors come from a man aged 30 to 45 in good health and CMV-seropositive.

The rearrangement joins TRBV7-3 to TRBJ1-3; possible D gene TRBD1, 5 bases. The CDR3 is made up of 15 amino acids. V lost 5 bases and J lost 2, with 13 bases in between. In germline, CDR1 is SGHTA, CDR2 FQGTGA. In nucleotides, the CDR3 is TGTGCCAGCAGCGCCAAGGGGAGGCCTGGAAACACCATATATTTT. It translates to CASSAKGRPGNTIYF.

The chain uses TRBV7-3 and TRBJ1-1, with TRBD1 as a possible D gene (5 bases). CDR1 is SGHTA, CDR2 FQGTGA, per germline. The CDR3 extends over 13 amino acids. Trimming took 2 bases from V and 2 from J, leaving 6 bases between them. CDR3 loop: CASSLDRNTEAFF. CDR3 nucleotides: TGTGCCAGCAGCTTAGACAGAAACACTGAAGCTTTCTTT.